This TCR beta chain was sequenced during a study of blood T cell repertoires in COVID-19. Libraries were prepared by immunoSEQ multiplex PCR; TCRdb keeps only in-frame clonotypes and omits some of them. The table shows 65,000 to 95,000 clones, with about nine tenths occurring only once. Trimming at V came to 5 bases and at J to 5 bases, leaving 6 bases not matched to a gene. Germline CDR1 MNHEY, CDR2 SVGAGI. CDR3 length: 14 residues. The sequence derives from a man aged 65-85 years with active or convalescent COVID-19. V is TRBV6-5 and J is TRBJ1-2, with 9 bases identical to TRBD1. Sequencing input: peripheral blood. The CDR3 DNA follows: TGTGCCAGCAGTCCTACAGGGGGCCCGTATGGCTACACCTTC. The encoded protein is CASSPTGGPYGYTF.